This TCR beta chain was found in a study of identical twins. In TCRdb, the 5' RACE reads were re-called with MiXCR into one record per CDR3 protein. The top ten hold roughly 2% of the sample, which has approximately 220,000 distinct CDR3 sequences, 6.5% to 8.5% seen once. This sample was also put to use in a study of yellow fever vaccine responses in identical twins.

Specimen: memory (CD45RO+) T cells sorted from blood. This clonotype originated in a woman between 18 and 29 years old in good health.

The CDR3 DNA sequence: TGCGCCAGCAGCCCTCCCGAGAGCCGGGAGACCCAGTACTTC. Encoded protein: CASSPPESRETQYF. The chain carries TRBV4-1 and TRBJ2-5, with no clear D. Germline CDR1 MGHRA, CDR2 YSYEKL. V lost 4 bases to trimming and J lost 5 bases, with 14 bases between them. The CDR3 totals 14 residues.